The clone carrying this TCR beta chain was picked up many times. Its target is not known. Each CDR3 protein gets one entry after TCRdb re-called the reads with MiXCR. The sample has about 830,000 distinct CDR3 sequences, about 30% seen once. This record comes from a study of T cell repertoires in cytomegalovirus infection. The V gene's germline CDR1 is MNHNY and CDR2 SVGAGI (reference sequence). Germline trimming cut 5 bases from V and 2 bases from J; bases unmatched to any gene: 8. The CDR3 has 16 amino acids. Sequenced material: cultured CD8+ T cells from PBMCs, taken from culture after CMV antigen stimulation. J is TRBJ1-4 and V is TRBV6-6; TRBD1 matches 7 bases. The source of this sequence is a human donor in good health (CMV status not recorded). Some clones in this sample may be carry-over from other donors' samples. The CDR3 protein is CASSPSGQATNEKLFF. In DNA form, the CDR3 reads TGTGCCAGCAGTCCAAGCGGACAGGCGACTAATGAAAAACTGTTTTTT.